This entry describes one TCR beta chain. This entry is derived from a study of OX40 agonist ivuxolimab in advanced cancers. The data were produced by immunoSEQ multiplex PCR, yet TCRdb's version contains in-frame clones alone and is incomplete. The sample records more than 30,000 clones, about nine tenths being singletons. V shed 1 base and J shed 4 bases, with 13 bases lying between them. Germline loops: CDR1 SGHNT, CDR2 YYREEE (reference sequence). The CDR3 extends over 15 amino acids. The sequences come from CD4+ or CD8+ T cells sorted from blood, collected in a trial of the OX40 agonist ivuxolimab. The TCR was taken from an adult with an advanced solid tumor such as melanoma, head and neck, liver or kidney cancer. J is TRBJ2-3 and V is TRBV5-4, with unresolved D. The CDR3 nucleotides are TGTGCCAGCAGCTTGTCCCTAGGTGGCCCAGATACGCAGTATTTT. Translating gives CASSLSLGGPDTQYF.